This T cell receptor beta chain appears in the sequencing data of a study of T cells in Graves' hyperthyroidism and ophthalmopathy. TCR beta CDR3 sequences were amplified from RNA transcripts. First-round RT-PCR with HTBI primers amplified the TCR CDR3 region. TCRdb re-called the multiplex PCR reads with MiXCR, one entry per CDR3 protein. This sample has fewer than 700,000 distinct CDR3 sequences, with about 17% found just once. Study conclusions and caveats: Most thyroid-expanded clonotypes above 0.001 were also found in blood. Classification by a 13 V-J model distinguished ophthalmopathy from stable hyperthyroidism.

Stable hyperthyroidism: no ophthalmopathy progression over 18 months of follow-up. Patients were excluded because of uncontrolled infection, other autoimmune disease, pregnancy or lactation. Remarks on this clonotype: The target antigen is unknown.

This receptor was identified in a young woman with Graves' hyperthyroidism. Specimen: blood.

For the CDR3, the DNA is TGTGCCAGCAGTCCTAAGATAGACCCCCGAAGGAATAATTCACCCCTCCACTTT. Its protein is CASSPKIDPRRNNSPLHF. The rearrangement links TRBV28 to TRBJ1-6, with D hard to call. The length of the CDR3 is 18 residues. Trimming took off 5 bases at V and 5 bases at J, with 22 bases between the two ends. Germline V CDR1 and CDR2: MDHEN, SYDVKM.